These T cell receptor beta chains were read from a single sample in a study of T-cell reconstitution after alpha-beta-depleted transplantation in children. Using its own MiXCR run on the PCR reads, TCRdb lists one record per CDR3 protein. Here the sample spans under 100,000 distinct CDR3 sequences, 15% to 19% being singletons. Material: PBMCs, mostly from graft donor cells, obtained 180 days after TCRalphabeta/CD19-depleted stem cell transplant. Every receptor here comes from a male patient under 10 years old who had a stem cell transplant for acute lymphoblastic leukemia, so the T cells may come from the graft donor. CDR3s include the opening cysteine and the closing phenylalanine or tryptophan. D genes are given only for firm matches. Size tells how often a clone was seen (once, few, many) or the class of an expanded clone, and some rows leave it out.

cdr3_nt: TGCAGTGCTAGTGAAGCAGGGACAGGGGCTAGCCAGCCCCAGCATTTT; cdr3_aa: CSASEAGTGASQPQHF; v_call: TRBV20-1; d_call: TRBD1; j_call: TRBJ1-5; clone_size: many
cdr3_nt: TGCAGTGCTGACTCCTTCGATGACCAAGAGACCCAGTACTTC; cdr3_aa: CSADSFDDQETQYF; v_call: TRBV20-1; d_call: NA; j_call: TRBJ2-5; clone_size: NA
cdr3_nt: TGTGCCAGCAGGTGGGCAGGGAGTGACGAGCAGTACTTC; cdr3_aa: CASRWAGSDEQYF; v_call: TRBV7-9; d_call: NA; j_call: TRBJ2-7; clone_size: NA
cdr3_nt: TGTGCCAGCACTCACGGGGGACAGGGGGATCACGAGCAGTACTTC; cdr3_aa: CASTHGGQGDHEQYF; v_call: TRBV6-4; d_call: TRBD1; j_call: TRBJ2-7; clone_size: few
cdr3_nt: TGCAGTGCTAGAGAAAACGTAATTCTCGAGCAGTACTTC; cdr3_aa: CSARENVILEQYF; v_call: TRBV20-1; d_call: NA; j_call: TRBJ2-7; clone_size: few
cdr3_nt: TGTGCCAGCAGCTCCAGTTCGACAGGGAGTGACTACGAGCAGTACTTC; cdr3_aa: CASSSSSTGSDYEQYF; v_call: TRBV5-5; d_call: TRBD1; j_call: TRBJ2-7; clone_size: few
cdr3_nt: TGTGCCACCAGCGGGGGGGCTGAAGCTTTCTTT; cdr3_aa: CATSGGAEAFF; v_call: TRBV24-1; d_call: NA; j_call: TRBJ1-1; clone_size: NA
cdr3_nt: TGTGCCAGCAGTTACAGGGAGGGAGATCAGCCCCAGCATTTT; cdr3_aa: CASSYREGDQPQHF; v_call: TRBV6-5; d_call: NA; j_call: TRBJ1-5; clone_size: NA
cdr3_nt: TGCGCCAGCAGCCAAATAGACAGGGTGGAAAAACTGTTTTTT; cdr3_aa: CASSQIDRVEKLFF; v_call: TRBV4-1; d_call: TRBD1; j_call: TRBJ1-4; clone_size: NA
cdr3_nt: TGCAGTGCTAGAGATCAAACAGGGGGCGAGGAGACCCAGTACTTC; cdr3_aa: CSARDQTGGEETQYF; v_call: TRBV20-1; d_call: TRBD1; j_call: TRBJ2-5; clone_size: NA
cdr3_nt: TGCAGTGCTAGCAATAACAGGGGAGGCACCGGGGAGCTGTTTTTT; cdr3_aa: CSASNNRGGTGELFF; v_call: TRBV20-1; d_call: NA; j_call: TRBJ2-2; clone_size: few
cdr3_nt: TGTGCCAGCAGCCCTAAAGGGGATAGAGAGACCCAGTACTTC; cdr3_aa: CASSPKGDRETQYF; v_call: TRBV7-2; d_call: NA; j_call: TRBJ2-5; clone_size: NA
cdr3_nt: TGTGCCAGCTCACCCCTGACCCTGGTAGGAGGGGGCGATGGCTACACCTTC; cdr3_aa: CASSPLTLVGGGDGYTF; v_call: TRBV18; d_call: TRBD1; j_call: TRBJ1-2; clone_size: few
cdr3_nt: TGTGCCAGCTCAATACCGGGACAGGGGTGGAAAGAGACCCAGTACTTC; cdr3_aa: CASSIPGQGWKETQYF; v_call: TRBV18; d_call: TRBD1; j_call: TRBJ2-5; clone_size: few
cdr3_nt: TGTGCCAGCAGCCACGGGGGCGTGGGCACGCGATACTCCTACGAGCAGTACTTC; cdr3_aa: CASSHGGVGTRYSYEQYF; v_call: TRBV7-9; d_call: NA; j_call: TRBJ2-7; clone_size: many
cdr3_nt: TGTGCCAGCAGCTTAGTGGTCTGGGATGGCTACACCTTC; cdr3_aa: CASSLVVWDGYTF; v_call: TRBV7-2; d_call: NA; j_call: TRBJ1-2; clone_size: many
cdr3_nt: TGCAGTGCAGAACTAGCGGGGGGGCCGAGCGGGGAGCTGTTTTTT; cdr3_aa: CSAELAGGPSGELFF; v_call: TRBV20-1; d_call: TRBD2; j_call: TRBJ2-2; clone_size: NA
cdr3_nt: TGTGCCACCCTAGCGGGAGGACGGGAGTACTTC; cdr3_aa: CATLAGGREYF; v_call: TRBV28; d_call: TRBD2; j_call: TRBJ2-7; clone_size: few
cdr3_nt: TGCGCCAGCAGCTTTAGGGGAAAAGGCACAGATACGCAGTATTTT; cdr3_aa: CASSFRGKGTDTQYF; v_call: TRBV5-1; d_call: NA; j_call: TRBJ2-3; clone_size: NA
cdr3_nt: TGTGCCAGCAGTGAGTTCGGGGACAACGATAATTCACCCCTCCACTTT; cdr3_aa: CASSEFGDNDNSPLHF; v_call: TRBV2; d_call: NA; j_call: TRBJ1-6; clone_size: few
cdr3_nt: TGTGCCAGCAGCACACGGGGGAGCTCCTACGAGCAGTACTTC; cdr3_aa: CASSTRGSSYEQYF; v_call: TRBV7-8; d_call: NA; j_call: TRBJ2-7; clone_size: NA
cdr3_nt: TGTGCCAGCACCATGTCCCTCGGGAGCAATCAGCCCCATCATTTT; cdr3_aa: CASTMSLGSNQPHHF; v_call: TRBV28; d_call: NA; j_call: TRBJ1-5; clone_size: NA
cdr3_nt: TGTGCCAGCAGCTCCCTCGGGACTACGGAGACCCAGTACTTC; cdr3_aa: CASSSLGTTETQYF; v_call: TRBV7-2; d_call: TRBD2; j_call: TRBJ2-5; clone_size: NA
cdr3_nt: TGTGCCAGCAGCTTAGAGACAGCCGAGAGGAACTATGGCTACACCTTC; cdr3_aa: CASSLETAERNYGYTF; v_call: TRBV13; d_call: NA; j_call: TRBJ1-2; clone_size: NA
cdr3_nt: TGTGCCATAAGCCGGGATTCCGAGCAGTACTTC; cdr3_aa: CAISRDSEQYF; v_call: TRBV7-2; d_call: NA; j_call: TRBJ2-7; clone_size: many
cdr3_nt: TGTGCCAGCAGCTTAGGTGGAGGGAGGAACACCATATATTTT; cdr3_aa: CASSLGGGRNTIYF; v_call: TRBV7-2; d_call: NA; j_call: TRBJ1-3; clone_size: NA
cdr3_nt: TGTGCCAGCAGGATGACAGGGAAAGATCAGCCCCAGCATTTT; cdr3_aa: CASRMTGKDQPQHF; v_call: TRBV12-3/TRBV12-4; d_call: TRBD1; j_call: TRBJ1-5; clone_size: NA
cdr3_nt: TGCAGTGCTAGGAACATAACTAACTATGGCTACACCTTC; cdr3_aa: CSARNITNYGYTF; v_call: TRBV20-1; d_call: NA; j_call: TRBJ1-2; clone_size: few
cdr3_nt: TGTGCCAGCAGTTCCACGACAGGGTCCTACGAGCAGTACTTC; cdr3_aa: CASSSTTGSYEQYF; v_call: TRBV6-5; d_call: TRBD1; j_call: TRBJ2-7; clone_size: few
cdr3_nt: TGTGCCAGCAGCAAAGCGAGGAAGGGAGGGTCCTACGAGCAGTACTTC; cdr3_aa: CASSKARKGGSYEQYF; v_call: TRBV21-1; d_call: NA; j_call: TRBJ2-7; clone_size: few
cdr3_nt: TGTGCCAGCAGTTCTTCCAGGGGGCCCCAGCCCCAGCATTTT; cdr3_aa: CASSSSRGPQPQHF; v_call: TRBV12-3/TRBV12-4; d_call: TRBD1; j_call: TRBJ1-5; clone_size: NA
cdr3_nt: TGTGCCAGCAGCTTAGCAGTGTCCTTCTCCTACGAGCAGTACTTC; cdr3_aa: CASSLAVSFSYEQYF; v_call: TRBV7-9; d_call: NA; j_call: TRBJ2-7; clone_size: few
cdr3_nt: TGTGCCAGCATCAACCGGGACGGGTCGTTTAACACAGATACGCAGTATTTT; cdr3_aa: CASINRDGSFNTDTQYF; v_call: TRBV7-9; d_call: NA; j_call: TRBJ2-3; clone_size: few
cdr3_nt: TGTGCCAGCAGTCCACCAGGGACTAGCGGCACCGGGGAGCTGTTTTTT; cdr3_aa: CASSPPGTSGTGELFF; v_call: TRBV12-3/TRBV12-4; d_call: TRBD2; j_call: TRBJ2-2; clone_size: NA
cdr3_nt: TGTGCCAGCAGTCGTGGACTAGCGGGCTCCACAGAGACCCAGTACTTC; cdr3_aa: CASSRGLAGSTETQYF; v_call: TRBV6-1; d_call: TRBD2; j_call: TRBJ2-5; clone_size: few
cdr3_nt: TGCGCCAGCAGCCAAGAGGGACACCCAAACTCCTACAATGAGCAGTTCTTC; cdr3_aa: CASSQEGHPNSYNEQFF; v_call: TRBV4-1; d_call: NA; j_call: TRBJ2-1; clone_size: few
cdr3_nt: TGTGCCAGCAGCTTATTCCGACAGGGGGCCTCCTACGAGCAGTACTTC; cdr3_aa: CASSLFRQGASYEQYF; v_call: TRBV7-8; d_call: TRBD1; j_call: TRBJ2-7; clone_size: few
cdr3_nt: TGCGCCAGCAGGGATCCGGGGGCCCCATACAATGAGCAGTTCTTC; cdr3_aa: CASRDPGAPYNEQFF; v_call: TRBV5-1; d_call: NA; j_call: TRBJ2-1; clone_size: NA
cdr3_nt: TGTGCCAGCAGTCACCTCGGGACAGGGGGCATTGGAAACACCATATATTTT; cdr3_aa: CASSHLGTGGIGNTIYF; v_call: TRBV12-3/TRBV12-4; d_call: TRBD1; j_call: TRBJ1-3; clone_size: NA
cdr3_nt: TGCAGTGCTAGAGGGCGTAAATCCTATAATTCACCCCTCCACTTT; cdr3_aa: CSARGRKSYNSPLHF; v_call: TRBV20-1; d_call: NA; j_call: TRBJ1-6; clone_size: few
cdr3_nt: TGTGCCAGCAGTTTATTGATTGGTCAGGGGACAGGATCGATCAAAGCTGAAGCTTTCTTT; cdr3_aa: CASSLLIGQGTGSIKAEAFF; v_call: TRBV27; d_call: TRBD1; j_call: TRBJ1-1; clone_size: NA
cdr3_nt: TGTGCCAGCAGCCCAGATGGGGATACGCAGTATTTT; cdr3_aa: CASSPDGDTQYF; v_call: TRBV7-9; d_call: NA; j_call: TRBJ2-3; clone_size: NA
cdr3_nt: TGTGCCAGCAGCTTGGATTCGTTCCCCGCGACTGAAGCTTTCTTT; cdr3_aa: CASSLDSFPATEAFF; v_call: TRBV5-6; d_call: NA; j_call: TRBJ1-1; clone_size: NA
cdr3_nt: TGTGCCAGCAGGGCCCGTGGGACAGGAGGCACAGATACGCAGTATTTT; cdr3_aa: CASRARGTGGTDTQYF; v_call: TRBV7-9; d_call: TRBD1; j_call: TRBJ2-3; clone_size: NA
cdr3_nt: TGTGCCACCAGTTTCGGACAGGGACTAGAGACCCAGCATTTT; cdr3_aa: CATSFGQGLETQHF; v_call: TRBV24-1; d_call: TRBD1; j_call: TRBJ1-5; clone_size: few